The clone carrying this T cell receptor (beta chain) has just a few counts. Its cognate antigen is unknown. The data are from a study of T-cell memory formation after mild COVID-19. Looking at the study overall: TCR clusters were largely donor specific. Study outcomes and limitations: Prior to infection, memory already included some responding clones, suggesting cross-reactive memory joined. For contracting clones, CD4+ ones sat mainly in CM and EM, CD8+ in EMRA. Day 15 to 85 contractors were CD4/CD8 balanced; later expanders leaned CD4+.

The CDR3 length is 14 residues. CDR1 is LNHDA and CDR2 is SQIVND in the germline V gene (reference sequence). Germline trimming cut 3 bases from V and 2 bases from J; bases unmatched to any gene: 3. TCRdb re-analysed the 5' RACE reads in MiXCR, keeping a single row per CDR3 protein. The sample has around 500,000 distinct CDR3 sequences, around a sixth seen once. The clonotype was recovered from an adult woman who had mild COVID-19 (a few samples of this study predate the infection). Cell type and time point are not known. This rearrangement joins TRBV19 to TRBJ1-1, with 7 bases matching TRBD1. Specimen: PBMCs or a T cell subset sorted from them (not recorded which). CDR3 in DNA: TGTGCCAGTAGTATGGACAGGTTAAACACTGAAGCTTTCTTT. Its protein product is CASSMDRLNTEAFF.